A selection of T cell receptor beta chains follows, all from one sample in a study of cytomegalovirus exposure and HLA in healthy donors. Some clones are missing from TCRdb's copy, which holds only in-frame ones; the method was immunoSEQ multiplex PCR. The profile covers tens of thousands of clones, with about 93% appearing a single time and more than 2% taken by the ten largest. The sample was PBMCs. The receptors come from a woman under 30 in good health and CMV-seronegative. Each CDR3 is given with its conserved first and last residue. Clone size, where shown, is once, few, many, or a class for clones that have expanded.

clone size	V gene	CDR3 length	J gene	CDR3 protein
NA	TRBV7-9	14	TRBJ2-5	CASSGPGGQETQYF
NA	TRBV19	15	TRBJ2-7	CASSIGTGGLGEQYF
NA	TRBV2	15	TRBJ1-1	CASSEAGRMNTEAFF
NA	TRBV6-1	11	TRBJ1-1	CASSESGEAFF
NA	TRBV2	16	TRBJ2-3	CASSEGVGRDTDTQYF
NA	TRBV5-1	13	TRBJ2-7	CASSAGPTYEQYF
NA	TRBV19	15	TRBJ2-7	CASSAFGGQGYEQYF
NA	TRBV7-2	16	TRBJ1-2	CASSLVRTTGKGGYTF
NA	TRBV6-5	15	TRBJ2-1	CASSKRQGSYNEQFF
NA	TRBV27	16	TRBJ2-3	CASSRGLAGGSGTQYF
NA	TRBV4-2	19	TRBJ2-6	CASSQERLAGGPGANVLTF
NA	TRBV5-4	16	TRBJ2-7	CASSLGNLASTYEQYF
NA	TRBV6-5	13	TRBJ2-7	CASSLFTDYEQYF
NA	TRBV5-4	16	TRBJ1-1	CASSGGQGAMNTEAFF
NA	TRBV7-2	16	TRBJ1-2	CASSYRHATGEYGYTF
NA	TRBV7-9	13	TRBJ1-1	CASSLVGPIEAFF
NA	TRBV5-1	14	TRBJ1-2	CASSAGGWDYGYTF
NA	TRBV1	16	TRBJ1-5	CTSSQEAGFFSQPQHF
NA	TRBV4-3	14	TRBJ1-2	CASSQGGEIYGYTF
NA	TRBV27	12	NA	CASIAGPYEQYF
once	TRBV27	14	TRBJ2-3	CASNEGGITDTQYF
NA	TRBV30	12	TRBJ1-2	CAWAAPGGGYTF
once	TRBV6-5	15	TRBJ2-3	CASSYQAGVTDTQYF
NA	TRBV7-9	15	TRBJ1-3	CASSLATPGGNTIYF
NA	TRBV7-8	14	TRBJ2-7	CASSLIPGTYEQYF
NA	TRBV5-6	15	TRBJ2-5	CASSFFSGSWETQYF
NA	TRBV2	15	TRBJ2-3	CASSDRTVPTDTQYF
NA	TRBV4-1	17	TRBJ2-3	CASSQSLGARGRDTQYF
few	TRBV9	14	TRBJ1-1	CASSVGYGNTEAFF
NA	TRBV25-1	14	TRBJ2-3	CASSGGISTDTQYF
NA	TRBV7-2	16	TRBJ2-5	CASSLLAGVSQETQYF
NA	TRBV5-4	15	TRBJ2-5	CASSLLAGEVETQYF
NA	TRBV27	13	TRBJ2-1	CASSLYLHNEQFF
NA	TRBV9	15	TRBJ1-2	CASSVGRGMNYGYTF
NA	TRBV4-1	20	TRBJ2-3	CASSQPPLREGGRRTDTQYF
NA	TRBV30	12	TRBJ2-5	CAWKRAEETQYF
NA	TRBV19	15	TRBJ1-5	CASSIGWAGGQPQHF
once	TRBV2	13	TRBJ1-4	CASEGQGNEKLFF
NA	TRBV9	14	TRBJ1-4	CASSRTGTNEKLFF